This is a list of T cell receptor beta chains from one sample in a study of cytomegalovirus exposure and HLA in healthy donors. TCRdb's table, derived via immunoSEQ multiplex PCR, lists solely in-frame clones and lacks some. The table has around 200,000 clones, approximately 85% seen once. The source material was PBMCs. Every receptor here comes from a woman in her forties or fifties in good health and CMV-seronegative. Both conserved end residues are part of each CDR3. The D gene is left open where the match is weak. Some rows mark clone size as missing; the rest say once, few, many or name a class of expanded clone.

length	V	D	size	J	DNA	CDR3
17	TRBV19	-	-	TRBJ2-1	TGTGCCAGTAGTATAGATATGGGCAAAGGCCCCTACAATGAGCAGTTCTTC	CASSIDMGKGPYNEQFF
15	TRBV19	TRBD1	-	TRBJ2-2	TGTGCCAGCCTAGGACAGGGTGGCTTCACCGGGGAGCTGTTTTTT	CASLGQGGFTGELFF
12	TRBV11-2	-	-	TRBJ2-2	TGTGCCAGCAGCTCCTCCACCGGGGAGCTGTTTTTC	CASSSSTGELFF
15	TRBV5-1	TRBD1	-	TRBJ1-5	TGCGCCAGCAGCTCCAATGGACAGGGCAATCAGCCCCAGCATTTT	CASSSNGQGNQPQHF
16	TRBV7-2	-	-	TRBJ2-2	TGTGCCAGCAGCTTAGCGTATGGGGGCGACACCGGGGAGCTGTTTTTT	CASSLAYGGDTGELFF
14	TRBV29-1	TRBD1	-	TRBJ1-2	TGCAGCGTTTTGGGACAGGGGTTTGACTATGGCTACACCTTC	CSVLGQGFDYGYTF
16	TRBV5-1	TRBD1	once	TRBJ2-1	TGCGCCAGCAGCTCCGAGTCACCCGACAGGGCGAATGAGCAGTTCTTC	CASSSESPDRANEQFF
17	TRBV10-2	TRBD1	few	TRBJ1-5	TGCGCCAGCAGTGACCCGACAGGGCCCTTTGTGAGTCAGCCCCAGCATTTT	CASSDPTGPFVSQPQHF
15	TRBV19	TRBD1	-	TRBJ1-1	TGTGCCAGTAGTTCGCAGGGACAGGGTTCGTCTGAAGCTTTCTTT	CASSSQGQGSSEAFF
17	TRBV7-3	-	-	TRBJ2-1	TGTGCCAGCAGCACACGACCTCTAGGTCACTCCTACAATGAGCAGTTCTTC	CASSTRPLGHSYNEQFF
14	TRBV27	TRBD1	-	TRBJ1-5	TGTGCCAGCAGTCTCGGGACAGGTAATCAGCCCCAGCATTTT	CASSLGTGNQPQHF
17	TRBV10-1	TRBD2	-	TRBJ2-3	TGCGCCAGCAGTGAGTCGACTAGCGGGGGGCTCACAGATACGCAGTATTTT	CASSESTSGGLTDTQYF
15	TRBV27	TRBD1	once	TRBJ2-1	TGTGCCAGCAGCCTAGGGGGACAGTCCTACAATGAGCAGTTCTTC	CASSLGGQSYNEQFF
15	TRBV6-5	-	-	TRBJ2-3	TGTGCCAGCAGTTCCAAGGGACTGTTCACAGATACGCAGTATTTT	CASSSKGLFTDTQYF
15	TRBV6-5	-	-	TRBJ1-4	TGTGCCAGCAGCTGGCGGGGGACCGAAGGGGGAAAACTGTTTTTT	CASSWRGTEGGKLFF
14	TRBV19	TRBD2	-	TRBJ2-7	TGTGCCAGTTCCTGGGAGGGCATAACCTACGAGCAGTACTTC	CASSWEGITYEQYF
14	TRBV9	TRBD2	-	TRBJ2-7	TGTGCCAGCAGCGTAAGCGGGGGGACCTACGAGCAGTACTTC	CASSVSGGTYEQYF